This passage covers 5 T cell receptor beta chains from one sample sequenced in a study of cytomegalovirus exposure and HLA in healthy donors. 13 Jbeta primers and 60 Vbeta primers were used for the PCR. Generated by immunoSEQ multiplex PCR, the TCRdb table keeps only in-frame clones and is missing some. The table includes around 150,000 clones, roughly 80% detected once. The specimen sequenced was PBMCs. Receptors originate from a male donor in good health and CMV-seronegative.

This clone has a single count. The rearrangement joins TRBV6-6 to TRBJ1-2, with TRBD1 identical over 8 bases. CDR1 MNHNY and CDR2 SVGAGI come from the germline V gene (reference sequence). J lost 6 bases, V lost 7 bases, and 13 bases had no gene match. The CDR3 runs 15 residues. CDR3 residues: CASIWTGFSSNGYTF. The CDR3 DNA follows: TGTGCCAGCATCTGGACAGGGTTTTCAAGTAATGGCTACACCTTC.

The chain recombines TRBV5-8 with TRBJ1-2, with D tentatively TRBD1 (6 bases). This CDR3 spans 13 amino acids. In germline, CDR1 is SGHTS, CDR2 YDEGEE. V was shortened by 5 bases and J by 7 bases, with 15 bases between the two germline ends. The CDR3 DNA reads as TGTGCCAGCAGTCTTAGACAGGAGGTTGGCTACACCTTC. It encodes CASSLRQEVGYTF.

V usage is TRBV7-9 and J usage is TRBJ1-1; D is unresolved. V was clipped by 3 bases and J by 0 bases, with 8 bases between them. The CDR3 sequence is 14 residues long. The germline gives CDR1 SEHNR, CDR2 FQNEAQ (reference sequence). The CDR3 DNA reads TGTGCCAGCAGCTTGACGGGGTTGAACACTGAAGCTTTCTTT. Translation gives CASSLTGLNTEAFF.

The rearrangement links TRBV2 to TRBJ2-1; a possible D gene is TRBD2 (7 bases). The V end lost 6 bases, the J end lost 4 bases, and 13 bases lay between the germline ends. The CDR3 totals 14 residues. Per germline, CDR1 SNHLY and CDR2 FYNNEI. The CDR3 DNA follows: TGTGCCAGCAGCCGGGGGGCGGGGTACAATGAGCAGTTCTTC. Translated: CASSRGAGYNEQFF.

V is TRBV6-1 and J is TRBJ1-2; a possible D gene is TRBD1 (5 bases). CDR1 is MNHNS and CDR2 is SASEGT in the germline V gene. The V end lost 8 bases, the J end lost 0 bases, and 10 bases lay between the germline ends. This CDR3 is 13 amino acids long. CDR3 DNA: TGTGCCAGCCTGGGGCGAGCTAACTATGGCTACACCTTC. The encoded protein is CASLGRANYGYTF.